Each of the 10 T cell receptor beta chains below was sequenced from the same sample in a study of Graves' ophthalmopathy and Graves' hyperthyroidism (dated 2018 in TCRdb). The reads were generated on an Illumina HiSeq 2000. For repertoire sequencing, TCR beta CDR3 regions were amplified from RNA transcripts. HTBI primers and the Qiagen OneStep RT-PCR kit were used in a first-round RT-PCR, which was followed by a second-round multiplex PCR, size selection and purification. TCRdb trimmed public reads at Q25 via fastp, called clones via MiXCR and kept in-frame beta chains. Every CDR3 protein is listed once, alongside the most common genes and DNA of its rows. This sample lists over a million distinct CDR3 sequences; about 38% were detected once. 11% of the sample is held by the ten biggest clonotypes. The sample taken for sequencing was peripheral blood or thyroid tissue (not recorded which). These TCRs come from an adult man with Graves' hyperthyroidism.

This clonotype was picked up many times. This sequence joins TRBV19 and TRBJ1-1, with D uncertain. The CDR3 spans 15 residues. The V and J ends lost 3 bases and 5 bases respectively, with 16 bases between them. CDR1 and CDR2 (germline): LNHDA, SQIVND (reference sequence). The CDR3 bases are TGTGCCAGTAGTATTCCGGGTGGGGTACGAACTGAAGCTTTCTTT. This sequence encodes CASSIPGGVRTEAFF. The variable domain in full, completed from reference TRBV19 and TRBJ1-1, reads DGGITQSPKYLFRKEGQNVTLSCEQNLNHDAMYWYRQDPGQGLRLIYYSQIVNDFQKGDIAEGYSVSREKKESFPLTVTSAQKNPTAFYLCASSIPGGVRTEAFFGQGTRLTVV.

As for this clonotype: A much larger clonotype is one base distant, so this may be a read error. The J gene is TRBJ2-5, the V gene TRBV7-9; TRBD2 might be the D (6 bases). The DNA end is a closer match to TRBJ2-1, so the J assignment may be wrong. The CDR3 extends over 16 amino acids. Germline V gene data show CDR1 as SEHNR and CDR2 as FQNEAQ (reference sequence). CDR3 protein: CASSLGEEGSQETQFF. The CDR3 DNA is TGTGCCAGCAGCTTGGGGGAGGAGGGCAGCCAAGAGACCCAGTTCTTC.

This clonotype was seen ten or more times. V and J are TRBV29-1 and TRBJ1-6, with D possibly being TRBD1 (5 bases). The CDR3 totals 13 residues. Deletions cut 5 bases from V and 3 bases from J, with 8 bases between. Germline assignment: CDR1 SQVTM and CDR2 ANQGSEA. CDR3 loop: CSVLTDYNSPLHF. CDR3 DNA sequence: TGCAGCGTTCTGACAGACTATAATTCACCCCTCCACTTT.

Worth noting for this clonotype: No DNA is shown, since the ends of the CDR3 on it are uncertain; the CDR3 is the one TCRdb lists. The chain recombines TRBV7-2 with TRBJ1-5; no check of the table's D call, TRBD1, against the DNA was made. The CDR3 is 23 amino acids long, termini counted. Germline V gene lookup returns CDR1 SGHTA and CDR2 FQGNSA. CDR3 in amino acids: CASSLAQYEQYFGPDTFNQPQHF.

This clonotype has more than one count but fewer than ten. The chain joins TRBV5-6 to TRBJ2-7; 8 bases line up with TRBD1. The CDR3 runs to 17 residues. CDR1 and CDR2 (germline): SGHDT, YYEEEE. Unmatched junction bases numbered 15, after V lost 2 bases and J lost 5 bases. This chain's CDR3 is CASSFNRDATGENEQYF. The CDR3 DNA is TGTGCCAGCAGCTTCAACAGGGATGCGACAGGGGAAAACGAGCAGTACTTC.

Turning to this clonotype: Given a much more abundant clone one base away, this may be a read error. The gene calls are TRBV29-1 and TRBJ2-7, with TRBD2 matching over 11 bases. J lost 4 bases, V lost 5 bases, and 7 bases had no gene match. This CDR3 is 14 amino acids long. The germline V gene has CDR1 SQVTM and CDR2 ANQGSEA. The CDR3 reads CSVHPSGGSYEQYF. CDR3 nucleotide sequence: TGCAGCGTTCACCCTAGCGGGGGGTCTTACGAGCAGTACTTC.

This clonotype turned up a few times. The gene calls are TRBV4-3 and TRBJ1-6; weak D call: TRBD1 (5 bases). Deletions cut 1 base from V and 7 bases from J, with 17 bases between. There are 17 residues in the CDR3. Germline V CDR1 and CDR2: LGHNA, YSLEER. The CDR3 protein is CASSQAVGGYRNSPLHF. The CDR3 DNA sequence: TGCGCCAGCAGCCAAGCCGTTGGGGGGTACCGAAATTCACCCCTCCACTTT.

About this clonotype itself: The germline gene is not matched at one end of the junction; a read error may be the cause. The chain has TRBV7-2 and TRBJ2-5; TRBD2 agrees at 15 bases. Germline CDR1 is SGHTA and CDR2 is FQGNSA. CDR3 length: 18 amino acids. The CDR3, as DNA: TGCGCCAGCAGCTCTCCGGGACTAGCGGGAGGTAACCAAGAGACCCAGTACTTC. Translating it yields CASSSPGLAGGNQETQYF.

This clonotype showed up many times. This chain joins TRBV19 and TRBJ2-7, with D uncertain. From germline, CDR1 is LNHDA and CDR2 SQIVND (reference sequence). This CDR3 has 13 amino acids. Trimming cost V 6 bases and J 3 bases, with 12 bases left between them. The CDR3 sequence is CASSLIISYEQYF. CDR3 nucleotides: TGTGCCAGTAGCCTCATCATAAGCTACGAGCAGTACTTC.

This clonotype showed up just once. V and J are TRBV12-3 or TRBV12-4 and TRBJ1-1; D is ambiguous. V lost 3 bases and J lost 6, with 14 bases in between. CDR3 length equals 14 residues. CDR3 DNA: TGTGCCAGCAGTTTCGGGCGGGCGGGCTCTGAAGCTTTCTTT. Protein sequence: CASSFGRAGSEAFF.